This T cell receptor beta chain emerged from a study of T-cell reconstitution after alpha-beta-depleted transplantation in children. The V and J ends lost 10 bases and 4 bases, in that order; junction bases with no gene match: 2. The CDR3 is 12 residues long. Germline CDR1 WSHSY, CDR2 SAAADI. This clonotype was seen at least ten times. The library targeted TCRbeta and was prepared with unique molecular identifiers. TCRdb reanalysed the PCR reads using MiXCR and keeps one entry per CDR3 protein. The table shows about 460,000 distinct CDR3 sequences, with around 12% occurring only once. The source was PBMCs from the stem cell graft donor, collected from the stem cell graft. The rearrangement joins TRBV10-2 to TRBJ2-4; 9 bases map to TRBD1. This sequence was found in a human donor who donated a stem cell graft to a child with combined immunodeficiency. Written as DNA, the CDR3 is TGCGCCACCGGGACAGGGAAAAACATTCAGTACTTC. Amino acids: CATGTGKNIQYF.